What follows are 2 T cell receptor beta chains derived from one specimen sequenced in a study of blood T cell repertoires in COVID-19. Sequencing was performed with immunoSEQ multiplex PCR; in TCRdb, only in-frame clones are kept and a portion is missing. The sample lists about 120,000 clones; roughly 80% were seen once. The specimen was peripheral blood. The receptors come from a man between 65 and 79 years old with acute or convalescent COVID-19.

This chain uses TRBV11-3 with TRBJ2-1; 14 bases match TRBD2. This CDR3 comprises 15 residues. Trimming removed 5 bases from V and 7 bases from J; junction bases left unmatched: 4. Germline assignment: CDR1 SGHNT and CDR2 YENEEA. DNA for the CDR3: TGTGCCAGCAGCCGGGGACTAGCGGGGGAAAATGAGCAGTTCTTC. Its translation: CASSRGLAGENEQFF.

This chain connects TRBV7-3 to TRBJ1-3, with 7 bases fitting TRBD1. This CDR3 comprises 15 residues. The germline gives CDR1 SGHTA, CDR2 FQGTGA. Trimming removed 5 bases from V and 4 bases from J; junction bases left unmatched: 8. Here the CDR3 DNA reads TGTGCCAGCAGCGAAAGACAGGGCGGGGGAAACACCATATATTTT. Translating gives CASSERQGGGNTIYF.